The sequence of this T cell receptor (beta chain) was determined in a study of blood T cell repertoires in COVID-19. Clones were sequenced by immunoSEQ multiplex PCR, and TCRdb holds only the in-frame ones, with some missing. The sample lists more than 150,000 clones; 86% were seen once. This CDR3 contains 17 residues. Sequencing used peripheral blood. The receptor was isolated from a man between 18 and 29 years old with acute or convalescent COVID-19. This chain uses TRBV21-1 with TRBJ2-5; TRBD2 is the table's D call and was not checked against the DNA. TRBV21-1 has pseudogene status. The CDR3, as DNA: TGTGCCAGCAGCAAAGTTGGGTGTCTAGCGGGGAGAGAGACCCAGTACTTC. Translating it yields CASSKVGCLAGRETQYF.